Listed here are 23 T cell receptor beta chains from one sample, sequenced in a study of T cell repertoires in cytomegalovirus infection. TCRdb independently ran MiXCR on the reads; one entry per CDR3 protein. The repertoire consists of over 85,000 distinct CDR3 sequences, with approximately 15% occurring once and the leading ten covering 6.5% to 9.5%. The specimen sequenced was PBMCs. The receptors originated from a human donor in good health (CMV status not recorded). Some clones in this sample may be carry-over from other donors' samples.

This sequence joins TRBV15 and TRBJ1-2; TRBD1 might be the D (6 bases). CDR1 is LNHNV and CDR2 is YYDKDF in the germline V gene (reference sequence). Trimming removed 1 base from V and 7 bases from J, with 16 bases in between. The CDR3 totals 15 residues. In DNA, the CDR3 is TGTGCCACCAGCAGAGGTCCGGGGGCAAGTGGTGGCTACACCTTC. It codes for CATSRGPGASGGYTF.

This clonotype was picked up many times. DNA for the CDR3: TGCAGTGCTAGAGGACAGTCCTACGAGCAGTACTTC. Translating gives CSARGQSYEQYF. This chain connects TRBV20-1 to TRBJ2-7; D may be TRBD1 (5 bases). Germline V gene data show CDR1 as DFQATT and CDR2 as SNEGSKA (reference sequence). V was pared by 1 base and J by 1 base, with 5 bases between. The CDR3 covers 12 residues.

The gene calls are TRBV20-1 and TRBJ1-1, with a tentative D call TRBD1 (5 bases). The CDR3 totals 13 residues. V lost 7 bases and J 0 bases, leaving 12 bases between the germline ends. The germline V gene has CDR1 DFQATT and CDR2 SNEGSKA (reference sequence). The CDR3 coding sequence is TGCAGTGGTCGGGACGTCATGAACACTGAAGCTTTCTTT. Its protein is CSGRDVMNTEAFF.

Ten or more counts support this clonotype. V gene TRBV7-2 combines with J gene TRBJ1-3, with TRBD1 identical over 7 bases. The germline gives CDR1 SGHTA, CDR2 FQGNSA. The CDR3 contains 15 residues. Germline trimming cut 5 bases from V and 2 bases from J; bases unmatched to any gene: 6. CDR3 sequence reads: CASSPYTGAGNTIYF. The CDR3 region has the DNA TGTGCCAGCAGCCCTTACACAGGGGCTGGAAACACCATATATTTT.

The rearrangement links TRBV7-2 to TRBJ2-2; a weak D match, TRBD2 (5 bases). Germline loops: CDR1 SGHTA, CDR2 FQGNSA. Trimming removed 1 base at V and 3 bases at J, with 12 bases between. There are 16 residues in the CDR3. For the CDR3, the DNA is TGTGCCAGCAGCTTAGGGCGGACTCGTCACACCGGGGAGCTGTTTTTT. Its protein product is CASSLGRTRHTGELFF.

The V and J genes are TRBV5-4 and TRBJ2-7; D is unclear. With 3 bases removed from V and 3 bases from J, the gap between germline ends came to 10 bases. Germline V gene sequence: CDR1 SGHNT, CDR2 YYREEE (reference sequence). The length of the CDR3 is 13 residues. The DNA of the CDR3 is TGTGCCAGCAGCTCCAGGCTAGACTACGAGCAGTACTTC. Translation gives CASSSRLDYEQYF.

The sample holds a few counts of this clonotype. The gene calls are TRBV12-3 or TRBV12-4 and TRBJ1-1; tentatively, D is TRBD1 (6 bases). Trimming shortened V by 7 bases and J by 1 base, and 16 bases separated the two germline ends. The CDR3 is 15 amino acids. Here the CDR3 DNA reads TGTGCCAGCACTTTTACACCGACAGGGAACACTGAAGCTTTCTTT. Amino acid sequence: CASTFTPTGNTEAFF.

This chain connects TRBV29-1 to TRBJ2-3; 8 nucleotides agree with TRBD1. The germline gives CDR1 SQVTM, CDR2 ANQGSEA. The CDR3 length is 13 residues. V shed 8 bases and J 1 base; nucleotides not matched to a gene: 5. Written as DNA, the CDR3 is TGCAGCAGACAGGGGCTCGGCACAGATACGCAGTATTTT. Amino acid sequence: CSRQGLGTDTQYF.

This clonotype showed up just a few times. The V and J genes are TRBV12-3 or TRBV12-4 and TRBJ1-5; D gene ambiguous. The CDR3 length is 14 residues. Deletions cut 5 bases from V and 1 base from J, with 9 bases between. The CDR3 protein is CASSTDKSNQPQHF. The DNA for the CDR3 is TGTGCCAGCAGTACAGACAAGAGCAATCAGCCCCAGCATTTT.

This clonotype was recorded many times. The chain carries TRBV7-2 and TRBJ2-1; TRBD2 might be the D (5 bases). Between the trimmed V and J ends, which lost 6 bases and 4 bases, there was a span of 13 bases. The V gene's germline CDR1 is SGHTA and CDR2 FQGNSA. There are 14 residues in the CDR3. The CDR3 protein is CASSYSSGYNEQFF. For the CDR3, the DNA is TGTGCCAGCAGTTATTCGTCGGGGTACAATGAGCAGTTCTTC.

A few counts support this clonotype. This sequence joins TRBV6-5 and TRBJ2-3, with 11 bases that match TRBD2. After removal of 6 bases from V and 4 bases from J, the junction contained 3 bases not matched to a gene. This CDR3 has 14 residues. From germline, CDR1 is MNHEY and CDR2 SVGAGI. The CDR3 sequence: CASRTSGGPDTQYF. In DNA, the CDR3 is TGTGCCAGCAGAACTAGCGGGGGCCCAGATACGCAGTATTTT.

The J gene is TRBJ1-5, the V gene TRBV28; 7 bases are a match to TRBD1. CDR3 length: 14 residues. Germline V gene data show CDR1 as MDHEN and CDR2 as SYDVKM. The junction had 10 bases not matched to a gene; V was cut back by 5 bases and J by 9 bases. CDR3 DNA: TGTGCCAGCAGTCCTCGGACAGGCCCCGGGCCCCAGCATTTT. Residues: CASSPRTGPGPQHF.

Details on this clonotype: This could be a read error, since a much larger clone is one nucleotide away. The chain has TRBV20-1 and TRBJ1-4, with D perhaps TRBD1 (6 bases). CDR3 size: 13 residues. CDR1 is DFQATT and CDR2 is SNEGSKA in the germline V gene (reference sequence). Written as DNA, the CDR3 is TGCAGTGTTCCCGATGCCAGGGGAGAAAGACTGTTTTTT. As protein: CSVPDARGERLFF.

V is TRBV2 and J is TRBJ2-5, with a possible D match to TRBD1 (6 bases). CDR1 is SNHLY, CDR2 FYNNEI, per germline. The CDR3 spans 13 residues. V was clipped by 6 bases and J by 7 bases, with 15 bases between them. The CDR3 region has the DNA TGTGCCAGCAGCGGAGACAGGAGCTCGACCCAGTACTTC. As protein: CASSGDRSSTQYF.

At least ten counts were recorded for this clonotype. The chain uses TRBV7-2 and TRBJ1-4; D gene ambiguous. The CDR3 totals 11 residues. Germline CDR1 is SGHTA and CDR2 is FQGNSA. Trimming removed 5 bases from V and 8 bases from J, with 6 bases in between. The CDR3 DNA is TGTGCCAGCAGCCCCGGGGAAAAACTGTTTTTT. Translating gives CASSPGEKLFF.

This clonotype has at least ten counts. J is TRBJ1-2 and V is TRBV19; no firm D call. Germline CDR1 and CDR2: LNHDA and SQIVND (reference sequence). CDR3 size: 13 residues. The V end was cut by 1 base, the J end by 8 bases, with 11 bases between. CDR3 sequence reads: CASSIASTGGYTF. In nucleotides, the CDR3 is TGTGCCAGTAGTATAGCCAGCACGGGAGGCTACACCTTC.

This clonotype was detected a few times. CDR3 DNA: TGTGCCAGCAGCTTAAACACCAATCAGCCCCAGCATTTT. Translation gives CASSLNTNQPQHF. The gene calls are TRBV7-9 and TRBJ1-5; D gene unclear. V was pared by 2 bases and J by 3 bases, with 5 bases between. CDR3 length equals 13 residues. Germline CDR1 SEHNR, CDR2 FQNEAQ (reference sequence).

This clonotype appeared a few times. V gene TRBV7-2 combines with J gene TRBJ2-7; D is ambiguous. This CDR3 region has 12 residues. Trimming removed 5 bases at V and 5 bases at J, with 10 bases between. Germline V lookup: CDR1 SGHTA, CDR2 FQGNSA. The CDR3 loop reads CASSMDRNEQYF. The CDR3 bases are TGTGCCAGCAGCATGGACCGGAACGAGCAGTACTTC.

The chain has TRBV3-1 and TRBJ1-2; 7 nucleotides agree with TRBD1. CDR1 is LGHDT, CDR2 YNNKEL, per germline (reference sequence). J was trimmed by 4 bases and V by 4 bases; bases with no gene match: 6. The CDR3 runs 14 residues. CDR3 DNA: TGTGCCAGCAGCCCAGGGGGAAAGATCTATGGCTACACCTTC. Protein: CASSPGGKIYGYTF. Full variable domain (missing parts from reference TRBV3-1 and TRBJ1-2): DTAVSQTPKYLVTQMGNDKSIKCEQNLGHDTMYWYKQDSKKFLKIMFSYNNKELIINETVPNRFSPKSPDKAHLNLHINSLELGDSAVYFCASSPGGKIYGYTFGSGTRLTVV.

This clonotype was seen ten or more times. This rearrangement joins TRBV5-4 to TRBJ1-3; 7 bases fit TRBD1. The ends lost 0 bases at V and 0 bases at J; junction bases unmatched: 9. The CDR3 runs 18 residues. Germline CDR1 is SGHNT and CDR2 is YYREEE (reference sequence). CDR3 protein: CASSLVAGQRSSGNTIYF. CDR3 coding DNA: TGTGCCAGCAGCTTGGTCGCGGGACAGCGGAGCTCTGGAAACACCATATATTTT. The full variable domain, in which reference TRBV5-4 and TRBJ1-3 provide the parts outside the CDR3, is ETGVTQSPTHLIKTRGQQVTLRCSSQSGHNTVSWYQQALGQGPQFIFQYYREEENGRGNFPPRFSGLQFPNYSSELNVNALELDDSALYLCASSLVAGQRSSGNTIYFGEGSWLTVV.

The chain employs TRBV3-1 and TRBJ1-5; 7 nucleotides agree with TRBD1. With 4 bases clipped from V and 4 bases from J, the junction kept 10 bases outside the gene matches. Per the germline V gene, CDR1 is LGHDT and CDR2 is YNNKEL (reference sequence). The CDR3 loop spans 16 amino acids. CDR3 in amino acids: CASSPGGGQGNQPQHF. CDR3 bases: TGTGCCAGCAGCCCTGGAGGGGGCCAGGGGAATCAGCCCCAGCATTTT.

The rearrangement joins TRBV18 to TRBJ2-7; D remains ambiguous. Trimming removed 3 bases from V and 6 bases from J, with 12 bases in between. The CDR3 totals 13 residues. Germline V CDR1 and CDR2: KGHSH, LQKENI. The CDR3 region has the DNA TGTGCCAGCTCACCCGGTGAATCGATCGAGCAGTACTTC. Residues: CASSPGESIEQYF.

This clonotype was picked up a small number of times. The chain is built from TRBV6-6 and TRBJ2-3; 11 bases match TRBD2. This CDR3 spans 16 amino acids. The trim removed 5 bases at V and 6 bases at J, leaving 10 bases unmatched. CDR1 MNHNY and CDR2 SVGAGI come from the germline V gene (reference sequence). CDR3 sequence (DNA): TGTGCCAGCAGTCCGGAACTAGCGGGGGCCGGGGATACGCAGTATTTT. Translated, it gives CASSPELAGAGDTQYF.